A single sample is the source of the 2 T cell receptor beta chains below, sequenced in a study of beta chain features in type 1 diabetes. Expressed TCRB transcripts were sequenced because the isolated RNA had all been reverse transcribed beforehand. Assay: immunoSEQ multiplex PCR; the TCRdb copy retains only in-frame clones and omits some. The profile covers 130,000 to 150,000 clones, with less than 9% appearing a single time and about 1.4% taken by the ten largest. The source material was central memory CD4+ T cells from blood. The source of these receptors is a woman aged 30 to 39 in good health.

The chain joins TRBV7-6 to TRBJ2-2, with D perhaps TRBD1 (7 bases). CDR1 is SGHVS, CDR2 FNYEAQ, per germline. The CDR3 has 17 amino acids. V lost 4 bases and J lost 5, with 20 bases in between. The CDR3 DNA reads TGTGCCAGCAGCTCCGGCCCCGACAGGGCGGGAACCGGGGAGCTGTTTTTT. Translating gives CASSSGPDRAGTGELFF.

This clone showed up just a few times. CDR3 loop: CASSLTGVGNTIYF. The DNA for the CDR3 is TGTGCCAGCAGTTTGACAGGCGTGGGAAACACCATATATTTT. The J gene is TRBJ1-3, the V gene TRBV28; possible D gene TRBD1, 6 bases. The CDR3 runs 14 residues. Germline assignment: CDR1 MDHEN and CDR2 SYDVKM. Trimming cost V 3 bases and J 4 bases, with 10 bases left between them.